This T cell receptor (beta chain) was recorded in a study of regulatory T cells in long-lasting Graves disease. Time point reported: newly diagnosed GD, antithyroid drugs for less than 3 months. Following extraction of RNA from PBMCs, that RNA was used to make the TCR library. Germline-derived CDR1 and CDR2 are LNHDA and SQIVND (reference sequence). The CDR3 loop spans 17 amino acids. Trimming cost V 3 bases and J 5 bases; bases outside gene matches: 13. Assembly of TCR beta libraries relied on iRepertoire HTBI primers together with Arm-PCR of CDR3 regions. TCRdb passed the multiplex PCR reads through MiXCR, listing each CDR3 protein once. This table has roughly 350,000 distinct CDR3 sequences, 16% appearing once. This clonotype was seen many times. In addition, the sample was reused for a study of T cells in Graves' hyperthyroidism and ophthalmopathy. That report notes: Blood also contained most expanded thyroid clonotypes above 0.001. Patients with ophthalmopathy were separated from those with stable hyperthyroidism by a 13 V-J model.

This rearrangement joins TRBV19 to TRBJ2-3; TRBD2 matches at 8 bases. The source is a middle-aged man with Graves disease. The specimen was peripheral blood mononuclear cells (PBMCs), collected at new diagnosis, from a patient treated with antithyroid drugs. CDR3 residues: CASSMGVTTSGLDTQYF. The CDR3 DNA is TGTGCCAGTAGTATGGGAGTCACTACTAGCGGCTTAGATACGCAGTATTTT.